Below, one TCR beta chain is given with its context. These data come from a study of identical twins. V shed 11 bases and J shed 2 bases, with 27 bases lying between them. The CDR3 covers 17 residues. Germline V lookup: CDR1 KGHDR, CDR2 SFDVKD. TCRdb independently ran MiXCR on the 5' RACE reads; one entry per CDR3 protein. The sample has roughly 630,000 distinct CDR3 sequences, roughly 7.2% seen once. The same sample was also studied in work on yellow fever vaccine responses in identical twins.

The receptor was derived from a woman aged 18-30 years in good health. Sequenced material: PBMCs. The V call is TRBV24-1, the J call TRBJ2-7; D is perhaps TRBD1 (5 bases). CDR3 sequence reads: CAIGTHFSGLGPYEQYV. CDR3 coding DNA: TGTGCCATCGGAACGCATTTCTCAGGGTTAGGACCCTACGAGCAGTACGTC.